What follows are 9 T cell receptor beta chains derived from one specimen sequenced in a study of blood T cell repertoires in COVID-19. TCRdb's table, derived via immunoSEQ multiplex PCR, lists solely in-frame clones and lacks some. The sample contains 170,000 or so clones, more than 85% of which appear only once. The sample consisted of peripheral blood. Source of these receptors: a man aged 55 to 70 with COVID-19, enrolled during active disease.

V usage is TRBV7-2 and J usage is TRBJ2-5, with 12 positions matching TRBD1. CDR1 and CDR2 (germline): SGHTA, FQGNSA. The CDR3 consists of 16 residues. V lost 7 bases and J lost 5; bases outside the gene matches: 11. This CDR3 reads CASTIPSGTGGETQYF. CDR3 coding DNA: TGTGCCAGCACCATTCCGTCCGGGACAGGGGGCGAGACCCAGTACTTC. The full variable domain, rest sourced from reference TRBV7-2 and TRBJ2-5, is GAGVSQSPSNKVTEKGKDVELRCDPISGHTALYWYRQSLGQGLEFLIYFQGNSAPDKSGLPSDRFSAERTGGSVSTLTIQRTQQEDSAVYLCASTIPSGTGGETQYFGPGTRLLVL.

The chain combines TRBV5-5 with TRBJ1-3; 7 bases line up with TRBD1. The CDR3 is 14 residues long. Germline V gene data show CDR1 as SGHKS and CDR2 as YYEKEE (reference sequence). V dropped 4 bases and J dropped 1; count of bases not matched to a gene: 2. The CDR3: CASSGGQSGNTIYF. CDR3 DNA sequence: TGTGCCAGCAGCGGGGGACAGTCTGGAAACACCATATATTTT.

This sequence joins TRBV4-1 and TRBJ2-5; 13 bases match TRBD2. The CDR3 runs 18 residues. CDR1 MGHRA and CDR2 YSYEKL come from the germline V gene. The ends lost 0 bases at V and 0 bases at J; junction bases unmatched: 4. CDR3 bases: TGCGCCAGCAGCCAAGAACCGGGACTAGCGGGAAACCAAGAGACCCAGTACTTC. Encoded protein: CASSQEPGLAGNQETQYF.

The chain uses TRBV6-5 and TRBJ1-5; D remains unclear. Germline CDR1 reads MNHEY; CDR2 reads SVGAGI. V gave up 0 bases and J gave up 7 bases, with 7 bases separating them. The length of the CDR3 is 13 residues. The CDR3 DNA is TGTGCCAGCAGTTACTCCCCGGTACAGCCCCAGCATTTT. This gives the protein CASSYSPVQPQHF.

V is TRBV28 and J is TRBJ1-5; D remains ambiguous. The CDR3 runs 14 residues. The germline V gene has CDR1 MDHEN and CDR2 SYDVKM. V was shortened by 5 bases and J by 6 bases, with 14 bases between the two germline ends. CDR3 bases: TGTGCCAGCAGTGACTCCCTCCGGAGTCAGCCCCAGCATTTT. Residues: CASSDSLRSQPQHF.

CDR3 residues: CAAGGGSNIQYF. CDR3 DNA sequence: TGTGCCGCGGGAGGCGGGAGTAACATTCAGTACTTC. The chain uses TRBV30 and TRBJ2-4; 8 nucleotides align to TRBD2. CDR1 GTSNPN and CDR2 SVGIG come from the germline V gene (reference sequence). This CDR3 spans 12 amino acids. V shed 8 bases and J 7 bases; nucleotides not matched to a gene: 7.

The rearrangement joins TRBV7-9 to TRBJ2-2, with D possibly TRBD1 on 6 matching bases. With 5 bases removed from V and 5 bases from J, the gap between germline ends came to 18 bases. This CDR3 comprises 16 residues. CDR1 is SEHNR and CDR2 is FQNEAQ in the germline V gene (reference sequence). CDR3 nucleotide sequence: TGTGCCAGCAGCCCCGAGGGACACGCTAGGACCGGGGAGCTGTTTTTT. Translated: CASSPEGHARTGELFF.

The chain is built from TRBV18 and TRBJ1-1; D is undetermined. CDR1 KGHSH and CDR2 LQKENI come from the germline V gene. The CDR3 consists of 15 residues. Trimming shortened V by 4 bases and J by 2 bases, and 14 bases separated the two germline ends. The CDR3 region is CASSLRKGGNTEAFF. The CDR3 DNA is TGTGCCAGCTCACTTCGGAAGGGAGGAAACACTGAAGCTTTCTTT.

This clone was seen only once. The V gene is TRBV10-3, the J gene TRBJ1-3; perhaps TRBD1 as D (6 bases). V lost 6 bases and J 1 base, leaving 13 bases between the germline ends. CDR1 is ENHRY and CDR2 is SYGVKD in the germline V gene. This CDR3 contains 15 residues. As DNA, the CDR3 is TGTGCCATCAGGGATACAGGGTCGTCTGGAAACACCATATATTTT. Residues: CAIRDTGSSGNTIYF.